The present TCR beta chain was sequenced within a study of blood T cell repertoires in COVID-19. Study-level background: The United States, Italy and Spain provided the acute and convalescent COVID-19 samples.

Participants had their cohort set by participant-reported clinical history. Authors' processing steps: Estimation of nucleated cell counts relied on the amplification of reference gene primers. TCRdb keeps only in-frame clones here, not all; method: immunoSEQ multiplex PCR. The V and J calls and clone size come from that table; D and trimming were worked out from the DNA. The data show just over 300,000 clones, around 91% seen once. Sequenced sample: PBMCs or T cells enriched from blood (not recorded which). This TCR was recovered from a woman in her forties who had recovered from COVID-19.

The CDR3 reads CASSRLAGGTGELFF. For the CDR3, the DNA is TGTGCCAGTAGCCGTCTAGCGGGGGGGACCGGGGAGCTGTTTTTT. The rearrangement uses TRBV19 and TRBJ2-2, with TRBD2 matching 12 bases. CDR3 length equals 15 residues. Germline trimming cut 6 bases from V and 5 bases from J; bases unmatched to any gene: 4. Germline lookup yields CDR1 LNHDA and CDR2 SQIVND (reference sequence).